This T cell receptor (beta chain) emerged from a study of identifying expanded T cells in peripheral blood. Study findings and constraints: Around 1.2 clones differed between technical replicates, versus about 17 and 20 over time. Across healthy donors, higher total template counts meant significantly greater approximately 2-week count variance.

V was trimmed by 5 bases and J by 4 bases, leaving 11 bases between them. CDR3 size: 13 residues. Germline assignment: CDR1 MNHEY and CDR2 SMNVEV (reference sequence). Remarks on this clone: The antigen remains undetermined.

Measured with immunoSEQ multiplex PCR; TCRdb has only the in-frame clones, and not every one. This repertoire shows 95,000 to 100,000 clones, around 88% found once; its top ten account for 17%. This receptor was obtained from a person aged 18 to 75 in good health. Sequencing was carried out using blood. The gene calls are TRBV27 and TRBJ1-1; the D gene is possibly TRBD1 (5 bases). DNA of the CDR3: TGTGCCAGCAGTCTACAAGGGACCACTGAAGCTTTCTTT. Translation gives CASSLQGTTEAFF.